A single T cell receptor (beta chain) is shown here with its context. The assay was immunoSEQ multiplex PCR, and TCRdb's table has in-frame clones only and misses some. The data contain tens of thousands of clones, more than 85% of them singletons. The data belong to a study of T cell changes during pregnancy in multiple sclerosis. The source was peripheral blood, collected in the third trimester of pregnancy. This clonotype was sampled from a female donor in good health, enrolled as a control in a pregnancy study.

This CDR3 reads CASSYGDGYTF. DNA for the CDR3: TGTGCCAGCAGCTATGGAGATGGCTACACCTTC. The chain recombines TRBV25-1 with TRBJ1-2; no reliable D call. The CDR3 contains 11 residues. Trimming removed 6 bases at V and 6 bases at J, with 8 bases between. Per germline, CDR1 MGHDK and CDR2 SYGVNS.